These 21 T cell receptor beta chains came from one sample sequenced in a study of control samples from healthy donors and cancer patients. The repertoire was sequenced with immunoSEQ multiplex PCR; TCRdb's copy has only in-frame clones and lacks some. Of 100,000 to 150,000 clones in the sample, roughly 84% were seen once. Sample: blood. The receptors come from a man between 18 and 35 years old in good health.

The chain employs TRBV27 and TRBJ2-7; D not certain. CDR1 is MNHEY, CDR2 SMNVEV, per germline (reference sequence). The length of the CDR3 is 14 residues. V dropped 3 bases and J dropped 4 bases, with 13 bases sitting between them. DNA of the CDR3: TGTGCCAGCAGTTTCACACATTCACCTTACGAGCAGTACTTC. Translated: CASSFTHSPYEQYF.

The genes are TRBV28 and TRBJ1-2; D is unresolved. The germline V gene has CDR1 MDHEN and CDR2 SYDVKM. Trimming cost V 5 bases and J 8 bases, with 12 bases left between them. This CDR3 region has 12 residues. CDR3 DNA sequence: TGTGCCAGCAGTAAGCAAGGCTGGGGCTACACCTTC. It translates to CASSKQGWGYTF.

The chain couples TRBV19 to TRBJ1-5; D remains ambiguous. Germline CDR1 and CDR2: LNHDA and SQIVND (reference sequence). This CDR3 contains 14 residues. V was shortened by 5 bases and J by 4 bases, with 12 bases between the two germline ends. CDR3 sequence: CASSAQRANQPQHF. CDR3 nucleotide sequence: TGTGCCAGTAGTGCCCAAAGGGCTAATCAGCCCCAGCATTTT.

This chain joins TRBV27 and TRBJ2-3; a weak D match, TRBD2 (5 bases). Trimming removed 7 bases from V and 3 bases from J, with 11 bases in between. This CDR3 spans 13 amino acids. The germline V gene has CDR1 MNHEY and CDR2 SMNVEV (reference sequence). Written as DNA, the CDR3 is TGTGCCAGCATACCGAGAGGGACAGATACGCAGTATTTT. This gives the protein CASIPRGTDTQYF.

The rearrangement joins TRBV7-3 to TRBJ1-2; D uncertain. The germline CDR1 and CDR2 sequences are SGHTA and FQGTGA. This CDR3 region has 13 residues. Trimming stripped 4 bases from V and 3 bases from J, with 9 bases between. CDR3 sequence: CASSSVSDYGYTF. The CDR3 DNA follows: TGTGCCAGCAGCTCCGTGTCGGACTATGGCTACACCTTC.

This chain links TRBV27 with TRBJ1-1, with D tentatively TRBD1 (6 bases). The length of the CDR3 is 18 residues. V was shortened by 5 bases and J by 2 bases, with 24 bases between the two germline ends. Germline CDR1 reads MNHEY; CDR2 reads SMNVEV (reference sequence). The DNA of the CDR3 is TGTGCCAGCAGTCCCATGCGACAGGCAAAAACACATAACACTGAAGCTTTCTTT. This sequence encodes CASSPMRQAKTHNTEAFF.

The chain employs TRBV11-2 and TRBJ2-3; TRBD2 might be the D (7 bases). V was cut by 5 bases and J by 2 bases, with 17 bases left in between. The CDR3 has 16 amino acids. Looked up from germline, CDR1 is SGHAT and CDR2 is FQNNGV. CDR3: CASSRIGGGLTDTQYF. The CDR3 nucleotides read TGTGCCAGCAGCCGAATCGGCGGGGGCCTCACAGATACGCAGTATTTT.

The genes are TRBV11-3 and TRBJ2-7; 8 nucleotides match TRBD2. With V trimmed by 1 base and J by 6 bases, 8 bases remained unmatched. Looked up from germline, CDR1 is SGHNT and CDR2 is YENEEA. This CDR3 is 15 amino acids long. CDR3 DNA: TGTGCCAGCAGCTTAGGCCAGCGGCTAGCGGGCGAGCAGTACTTC. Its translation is CASSLGQRLAGEQYF.

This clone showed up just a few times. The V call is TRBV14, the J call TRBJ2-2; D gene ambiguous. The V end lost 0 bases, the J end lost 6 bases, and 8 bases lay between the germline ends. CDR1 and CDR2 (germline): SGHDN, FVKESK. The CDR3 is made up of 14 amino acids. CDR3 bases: TGTGCCAGCAGCCAAGAGGTGGAAGCCGGGGAGCTGTTTTTT. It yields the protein CASSQEVEAGELFF.

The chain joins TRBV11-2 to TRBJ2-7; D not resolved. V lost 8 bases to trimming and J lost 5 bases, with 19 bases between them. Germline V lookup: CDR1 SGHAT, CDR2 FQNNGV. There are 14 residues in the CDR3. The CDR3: CASGTTRLRDEQYF. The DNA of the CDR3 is TGTGCCAGCGGAACTACACGTCTACGAGACGAGCAGTACTTC.

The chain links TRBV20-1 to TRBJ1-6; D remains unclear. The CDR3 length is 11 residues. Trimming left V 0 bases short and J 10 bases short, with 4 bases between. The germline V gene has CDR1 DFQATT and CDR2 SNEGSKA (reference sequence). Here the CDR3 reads CSARDSSPLHF. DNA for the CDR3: TGCAGTGCTAGAGATTCCTCACCCCTCCACTTT.

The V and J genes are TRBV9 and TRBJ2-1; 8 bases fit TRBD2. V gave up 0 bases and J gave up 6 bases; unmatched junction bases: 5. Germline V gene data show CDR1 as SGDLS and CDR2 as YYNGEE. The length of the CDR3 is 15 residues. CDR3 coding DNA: TGTGCCAGCAGCGTAGGTTTTAGCGGGATCAATGAGCAGTTCTTC. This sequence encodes CASSVGFSGINEQFF.

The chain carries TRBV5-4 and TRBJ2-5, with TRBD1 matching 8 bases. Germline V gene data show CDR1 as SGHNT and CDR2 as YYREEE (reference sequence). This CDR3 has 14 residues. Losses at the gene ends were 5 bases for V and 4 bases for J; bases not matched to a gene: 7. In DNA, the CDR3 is TGTGCCAGCAGTTTGACAGGGGTTGTAGAGACCCAGTACTTC. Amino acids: CASSLTGVVETQYF.

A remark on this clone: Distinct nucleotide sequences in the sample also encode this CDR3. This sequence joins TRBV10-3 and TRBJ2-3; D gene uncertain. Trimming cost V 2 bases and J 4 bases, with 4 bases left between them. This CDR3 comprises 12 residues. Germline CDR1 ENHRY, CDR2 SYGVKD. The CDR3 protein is CAISEGSDTQYF. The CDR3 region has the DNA TGTGCCATCAGTGAGGGGTCAGATACGCAGTATTTT.

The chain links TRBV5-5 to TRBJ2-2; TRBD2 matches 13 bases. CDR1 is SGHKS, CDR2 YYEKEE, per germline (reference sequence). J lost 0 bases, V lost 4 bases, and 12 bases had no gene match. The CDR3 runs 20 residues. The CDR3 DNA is TGTGCCAGCAGCATGTTCGGGACTAGCGGGAAAGTTACGAACACCGGGGAGCTGTTTTTT. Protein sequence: CASSMFGTSGKVTNTGELFF.

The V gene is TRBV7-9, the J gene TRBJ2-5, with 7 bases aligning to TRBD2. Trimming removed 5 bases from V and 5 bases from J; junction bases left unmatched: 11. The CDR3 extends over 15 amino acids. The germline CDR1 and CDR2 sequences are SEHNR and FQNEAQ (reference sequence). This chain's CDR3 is CASSRAAGVRETQYF. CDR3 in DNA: TGTGCCAGCAGCCGAGCGGCGGGAGTGAGGGAGACCCAGTACTTC.

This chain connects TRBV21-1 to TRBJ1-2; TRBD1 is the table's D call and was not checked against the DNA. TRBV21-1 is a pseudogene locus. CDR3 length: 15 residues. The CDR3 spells CASSGTGERNYGYTF. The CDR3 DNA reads TGTGCCAGCAGCGGGACAGGGGAGAGAAACTATGGCTACACCTTC.

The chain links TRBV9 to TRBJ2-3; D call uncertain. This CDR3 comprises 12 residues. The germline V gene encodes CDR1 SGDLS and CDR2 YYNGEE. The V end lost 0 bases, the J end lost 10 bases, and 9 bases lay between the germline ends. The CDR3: CASSVAGNSQYF. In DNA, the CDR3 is TGTGCCAGCAGCGTAGCGGGTAACTCGCAGTATTTT.

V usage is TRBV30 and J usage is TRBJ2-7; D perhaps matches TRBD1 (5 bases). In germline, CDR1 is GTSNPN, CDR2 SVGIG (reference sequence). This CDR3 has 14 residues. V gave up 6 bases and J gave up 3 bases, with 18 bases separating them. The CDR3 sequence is CACRADRGHYEQYF. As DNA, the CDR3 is TGTGCCTGCCGGGCGGACCGCGGACACTACGAGCAGTACTTC.

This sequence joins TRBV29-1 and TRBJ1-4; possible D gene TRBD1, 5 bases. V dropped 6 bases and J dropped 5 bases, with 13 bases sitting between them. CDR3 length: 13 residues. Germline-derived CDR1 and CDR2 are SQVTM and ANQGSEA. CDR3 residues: CSVPGPSNEKLFF. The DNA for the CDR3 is TGCAGCGTCCCGGGACCGTCAAATGAAAAACTGTTTTTT.

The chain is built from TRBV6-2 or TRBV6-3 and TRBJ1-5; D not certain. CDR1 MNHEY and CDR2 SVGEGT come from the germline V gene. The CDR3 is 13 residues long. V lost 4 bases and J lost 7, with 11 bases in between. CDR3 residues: CASSSPSPQPQHF. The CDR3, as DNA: TGTGCCAGCAGTTCACCCTCCCCACAGCCCCAGCATTTT.